This TCR beta chain came from a study of T cells in Graves' hyperthyroidism and ophthalmopathy. The diagnoses drew upon clinical symptoms, serum thyroxine and TRAb, thyroid ultrasound and orbital computed tomography. The germline V gene encodes CDR1 MDHEN and CDR2 SYDVKM. Trimming took 2 bases from V and 2 from J; bases not matched to a gene: 7. The CDR3 is made up of 16 amino acids. This clonotype was seen many times. Its antigen is undetermined. RNA transcripts were the template for amplifying TCR beta CDR3 regions. The HTBI primer set drove a first-round RT-PCR of the TCR CDR3. TCRdb used MiXCR to reprocess the multiplex PCR reads, holding one entry per CDR3 protein. The table has a few hundred thousand distinct CDR3 sequences, under 15% seen once. Whole-study results and caveats: In the analysis, a 13 V-J model separated ophthalmopathy from stable hyperthyroidism.

Specimen: blood. The receptor was isolated from a woman aged 30 to 39 with Graves' hyperthyroidism. The chain carries TRBV28 and TRBJ2-5, with TRBD1 matching over 8 bases. The CDR3 DNA is TGTGCCAGCAGTTTAGGGACAGGCGACCTTCAAGAGACCCAGTACTTC. It codes for CASSLGTGDLQETQYF.